Shown below are 27 T cell receptor beta chains from a single sample sequenced in a study of post-analysis software for immune sequencing data. Study findings and constraints: A handful of TRBV segments were significantly more frequent in patients than in controls. TRBV5-6, TRBV5-1 and TRBV20-1 were among these segments.

Presence of unique molecular identifiers characterized the TCR beta cDNA libraries. TCRdb itself ran the PCR reads through MiXCR, one entry per CDR3 protein. The repertoire holds roughly 870,000 distinct CDR3 sequences, with approximately 50% as singletons. Which antigens these TCRs recognize remains unknown. The specimen sequenced was blood. These receptors were collected from a girl aged 5 to 17 with multiple sclerosis.

The chain carries TRBV13 and TRBJ2-6; no firm D call. Trimming shortened V by 5 bases and J by 3 bases, and 11 bases separated the two germline ends. The CDR3 has 15 residues. Germline lookup yields CDR1 PRHDT and CDR2 FYEKMQ (reference sequence). Here the CDR3 reads CASSIDNYGANVLTF. CDR3 sequence (DNA): TGTGCCAGCAGCATAGATAATTATGGGGCCAACGTCCTGACTTTC.

The chain uses TRBV29-1 and TRBJ1-2; a weak D match, TRBD1 (5 bases). V was pared by 7 bases and J by 7 bases, with 13 bases between. In germline, CDR1 is SQVTM, CDR2 ANQGSEA. The CDR3 contains 11 residues. The CDR3: CSAPRGSGYTF. In nucleotides, the CDR3 is TGCAGCGCCCCACGGGGGTCTGGCTACACCTTC.

This clonotype was seen a handful of times. This chain uses TRBV2 with TRBJ2-4; tentatively, D is TRBD2 (6 bases). The CDR3 runs 12 residues. Trimming left V 3 bases short and J 9 bases short, with 9 bases between. Germline V gene sequence: CDR1 SNHLY, CDR2 FYNNEI. The CDR3 loop reads CASSDEGGIQYF. As DNA, the CDR3 is TGTGCCAGCAGTGACGAGGGAGGCATTCAGTACTTC.

The table lists this clonotype with a few counts. The chain combines TRBV29-1 with TRBJ2-1, with 7 positions matching TRBD2. Unmatched junction bases numbered 7, after V lost 2 bases and J lost 3 bases. The germline V gene encodes CDR1 SQVTM and CDR2 ANQGSEA. The CDR3 loop spans 15 amino acids. The CDR3 reads CSVESVREGYNEQFF. The CDR3 bases are TGCAGCGTTGAATCGGTAAGGGAGGGCTACAATGAGCAGTTCTTC.

This clonotype was seen once. The genes are TRBV20-1 and TRBJ2-4; D perhaps matches TRBD2 (5 bases). Judging by the DNA end, TRBJ2-7 fits better; the J call may be wrong. The CDR3 is 13 residues long. Germline assignment: CDR1 DFQATT and CDR2 SNEGSKA (reference sequence). The CDR3: CSGERGGTYEQYF. DNA of the CDR3: TGCAGCGGGGAGCGAGGTGGCACTTACGAGCAGTACTTC.

This clonotype was seen just once. The V call is TRBV5-1, the J call TRBJ2-1; the D is unclear. The germline CDR1 and CDR2 sequences are SGHRS and YFSETQ. The CDR3 is 12 residues long. The V end lost 3 bases, the J end lost 10 bases, and 11 bases lay between the germline ends. The CDR3: CASSWRPEEQFF. CDR3 nucleotide sequence: TGCGCCAGCAGCTGGAGACCTGAGGAGCAGTTCTTC.

The chain recombines TRBV7-3 with TRBJ2-4; D uncertain. The end of the DNA fits TRBJ2-7 better, so the J call may be wrong. The CDR3 spans 15 residues. Looked up from germline, CDR1 is SGHTA and CDR2 is FQGTGA. CDR3 sequence: CASSLTGETYLEQYF. For the CDR3, the DNA is TGTGCCAGCAGCTTAACTGGCGAAACCTATCTCGAGCAGTACTTC.

The chain is built from TRBV11-2 and TRBJ1-2; tentatively, D is TRBD1 (6 bases). Germline V gene sequence: CDR1 SGHAT, CDR2 FQNNGV. The CDR3 contains 15 residues. V was clipped by 5 bases and J by 4 bases, with 17 bases between them. CDR3 DNA sequence: TGTGCCAGCAGCCCCTACAGGGTCTCACTCTATGGCTACACCTTC. Its protein is CASSPYRVSLYGYTF. Together with reference TRBV11-2 and TRBJ1-2, the CDR3 gives the full variable domain: EAGVAQSPRYKIIEKRQSVAFWCNPISGHATLYWYQQILGQGPKLLIQFQNNGVVDDSQLPKDRFSAERLKGVDSTLKIQPAKLEDSAVYLCASSPYRVSLYGYTFGSGTRLTVV.

V usage is TRBV20-1 and J usage is TRBJ1-2; 10 bases align to TRBD1. Germline values: CDR1 DFQATT, CDR2 SNEGSKA (reference sequence). Trimming removed 3 bases from V and 6 bases from J; junction bases left unmatched: 4. CDR3 length equals 13 residues. The CDR3 protein is CSASKTGGNGYTF. The CDR3 DNA follows: TGCAGTGCTAGCAAGACAGGGGGCAATGGCTACACCTTC.

The chain links TRBV3-1 to TRBJ2-3; 7 nucleotides agree with TRBD2. In germline, CDR1 is LGHDT, CDR2 YNNKEL (reference sequence). This CDR3 is 17 amino acids long. Trimming took 4 bases from V and 2 from J; bases not matched to a gene: 12. The CDR3 sequence is CASSPVAGVTVTDTQYF. The CDR3 region has the DNA TGTGCCAGCAGCCCCGTTGCGGGGGTGACCGTCACAGATACGCAGTATTTT.

The rearrangement joins TRBV5-1 to TRBJ1-6, with D hard to call. CDR3 size: 13 residues. Per the germline V gene, CDR1 is SGHRS and CDR2 is YFSETQ. Trimming shortened V by 7 bases and J by 6 bases, and 11 bases separated the two germline ends. The CDR3 loop is CASSADFNSPLHF. As DNA, the CDR3 is TGCGCCAGCTCCGCCGATTTTAATTCACCCCTCCACTTT.

The chain couples TRBV30 to TRBJ2-1, with no clear D. V was clipped by 8 bases and J by 0 bases, with 11 bases between them. The CDR3 loop spans 13 amino acids. The germline CDR1 and CDR2 sequences are GTSNPN and SVGIG (reference sequence). The CDR3 here is CARSRSSYNEQFF. CDR3 nucleotides: TGTGCCCGTTCTAGGAGCTCCTACAATGAGCAGTTCTTC.

The chain uses TRBV27 and TRBJ2-7; weak D call: TRBD2 (6 bases). Trimming pared 1 base from V and 7 bases from J, leaving 14 bases between. The CDR3 loop spans 14 amino acids. CDR1 and CDR2 (germline): MNHEY, SMNVEV (reference sequence). CDR3: CASSLYGRGNEQYF. The CDR3 region has the DNA TGTGCCAGCAGTTTATACGGGAGAGGTAATGAGCAGTACTTC.

Regarding this clonotype: One end of the junction fails to match germline, which may point to a read error. V gene TRBV5-1 combines with J gene TRBJ2-3; maybe TRBD1 (5 bases). The CDR3 runs to 15 residues. Looked up from germline, CDR1 is SGHRS and CDR2 is YFSETQ. CDR3: CTSSPRTPSTDTQYF. The CDR3 coding sequence is TGCACCAGCAGCCCCCGGACACCCAGCACAGATACGCAGTATTTT.

The chain employs TRBV20-1 and TRBJ1-1; D gene ambiguous. V was clipped by 1 base and J by 7 bases, with 13 bases between them. CDR1 is DFQATT, CDR2 SNEGSKA, per germline (reference sequence). The CDR3 length is 13 residues. CDR3 protein: CSARGAAQLEAFF. DNA for the CDR3: TGCAGTGCTAGAGGAGCGGCGCAGCTTGAAGCTTTCTTT.

With respect to this clonotype: This clone may be a read error of a much larger clone one base away. This chain uses TRBV5-1 with TRBJ2-1; either TRBD1 or TRBD2 may supply D (5 bases each). The J call may be wrong; the DNA end is better matched by TRBJ2-7. The CDR3 runs 15 residues. Germline V gene sequence: CDR1 SGHRS, CDR2 YFSETQ. CDR3 amino acids: CASSLAGTPYNEQYF. The CDR3 nucleotides read TGCGCCAGCAGCTTGGCAGGGACCCCCTACAATGAGCAGTACTTC.

The chain links TRBV4-1 to TRBJ2-1; possibly TRBD1 for D (6 bases). Germline V CDR1 and CDR2: MGHRA, YSYEKL. V was trimmed by 6 bases and J by 8 bases, leaving 17 bases between them. This CDR3 contains 14 residues. CDR3: CASRGRGNIYEQFF. The CDR3, as DNA: TGCGCCAGCAGGGGCAGGGGAAATATCTATGAGCAGTTCTTC.

Only a few counts were recorded for this clonotype. The V call is TRBV5-1, the J call TRBJ2-4, with 9 bases that match TRBD1. CDR3 length: 13 amino acids. Trimming cost V 4 bases and J 13 bases; bases outside gene matches: 9. The germline V gene has CDR1 SGHRS and CDR2 YFSETQ. The CDR3 here is CASSDRDRVEQYF. CDR3 DNA sequence: TGCGCCAGCAGCGACCGGGACAGGGTTGAGCAGTACTTC.

The chain links TRBV10-3 to TRBJ2-3; D is uncertain. Germline-derived CDR1 and CDR2 are ENHRY and SYGVKD. Trimming pared 0 bases from V and 1 base from J, leaving 8 bases between. CDR3 length equals 15 residues. The CDR3 protein is CAISESDRGTDTQYF. The CDR3 region has the DNA TGTGCCATCAGTGAGTCCGACCGTGGCACAGATACGCAGTATTTT.

The chain uses TRBV5-1 and TRBJ2-3; maybe TRBD2 (6 bases). The CDR3 runs 17 residues. The germline V and J ends were trimmed by 4 bases and 0 bases, with 18 bases remaining between them. The germline V gene encodes CDR1 SGHRS and CDR2 YFSETQ. The CDR3 loop is CASSAHFGGMSTDTQYF. DNA of the CDR3: TGCGCCAGCAGCGCACACTTCGGCGGGATGAGCACAGATACGCAGTATTTT.

CDR3 region: CASSFWGRPGSSEQYF. The DNA of the CDR3 is TGTGCCAGCAGCTTCTGGGGAAGACCAGGGAGCAGCGAGCAGTACTTC. The chain has TRBV7-3 and TRBJ2-7; D may be TRBD1 or TRBD2 (5 bases each). The germline V and J ends were trimmed by 3 bases and 6 bases, with 21 bases remaining between them. This CDR3 comprises 16 residues. The germline V gene has CDR1 SGHTA and CDR2 FQGTGA.

This chain links TRBV11-1 with TRBJ2-4; TRBD1 agrees at 10 bases. Germline V gene lookup returns CDR1 SGHAT and CDR2 FQDESV (reference sequence). V lost 6 bases and J lost 13; bases outside the gene matches: 9. The CDR3 consists of 13 residues. CDR3 bases: TGTGCCAGCAGGCCGACAGGGGGCTGGGAGCAGTACTTC. It translates to CASRPTGGWEQYF.

The chain carries TRBV29-1 and TRBJ2-7; D is possibly TRBD1 (6 bases). The V and J ends lost 3 bases and 5 bases respectively, with 14 bases between them. This CDR3 comprises 13 residues. Germline V gene lookup returns CDR1 SQVTM and CDR2 ANQGSEA. CDR3 amino acids: CSVDSQGRDEQYF. The CDR3 coding sequence is TGCAGCGTTGATTCGCAGGGGCGAGACGAGCAGTACTTC.

The gene calls are TRBV29-1 and TRBJ1-2; the D gene is possibly TRBD1 (6 bases). Germline V CDR1 and CDR2: SQVTM, ANQGSEA. Trimming stripped 4 bases from V and 5 bases from J, with 14 bases between. This CDR3 spans 13 amino acids. This CDR3 is CSVVIRTAYGYTF. The CDR3 bases are TGCAGCGTTGTAATCCGGACAGCGTATGGCTACACCTTC.

The J gene is TRBJ1-2, the V gene TRBV12-3 or TRBV12-4; 11 nucleotides agree with TRBD1. The CDR3 runs to 16 residues. V lost 6 bases, J lost 6 bases, and 12 bases stayed unmatched. The CDR3, as DNA: TGTGCCAGCAGGCCGTCCGTAGGACAGGGGGCGGATGGCTACACCTTC. Translating it yields CASRPSVGQGADGYTF.

The CDR3 protein is CASSPGFGEQFF. CDR3 in DNA: TGTGCCAGCTCACCAGGGTTCGGGGAGCAGTTCTTC. The rearrangement links TRBV18 to TRBJ2-1; no definite D call. The germline gives CDR1 KGHSH, CDR2 LQKENI. The CDR3 sequence is 12 residues long. V gave up 2 bases and J gave up 10 bases, with 9 bases separating them.

This clonotype was seen only a few times. V is TRBV7-2 and J is TRBJ2-3; no clear D gene. In germline, CDR1 is SGHTA, CDR2 FQGNSA. The CDR3 covers 17 residues. V dropped 7 bases and J dropped 6 bases, with 26 bases sitting between them. Written as DNA, the CDR3 is TGTGCCAGCATCTCGCCCAGCCTTTCTCGGTTAGAGGATACGCAGTATTTT. Amino acid sequence: CASISPSLSRLEDTQYF.